A selection of T cell receptor beta chains follows, all from one sample in a study of shared clonotypes between healthy human individuals. This table comes from immunoSEQ multiplex PCR, and its TCRdb copy is limited to in-frame clones, with some not included. Of around 2,000,000 clones in the sample, about 92% were seen once. The sample comprised naive CD8+ T cells from PBMCs. The receptor set was obtained from a man aged 18 to 30 in good health. Some clones in this sample may be carry-over from other donors' samples. Each CDR3 is given with its conserved first and last residue. The order of the fields is V gene, clone size, J gene, D gene, CDR3 DNA, CDR3 protein. D genes are given only for firm matches. Clone size is not always given. Where it is, it says once, few, many or a class for expanded clones.

V: TRBV7-9
size: few
J: TRBJ1-1
D: .
DNA: TGTGCAGGACGGCAGATGAACACTGAAGCTTTCTTT
CDR3: CAGRQMNTEAFF

V: TRBV25-1
size: few
J: TRBJ1-1
D: .
DNA: TGTGCCAGCAGTCAAGGACGGGAAACTGAAGCTTTCTTT
CDR3: CASSQGRETEAFF

V: TRBV28
size: .
J: TRBJ1-2
D: TRBD1
DNA: TGTGCCAGCAGTTTGGACAGGTCCTATGGCTACACCTTC
CDR3: CASSLDRSYGYTF

V: TRBV28
size: once
J: TRBJ2-1
D: .
DNA: TGTGCCAGCAGTGAGCCGGGGGTAGCGGCGATCAATGAGCAGTTCTTC
CDR3: CASSEPGVAAINEQFF

V: TRBV27
size: .
J: TRBJ2-1
D: .
DNA: TGTGCCAGCAGTTTATCCACAGTACATGAGCAGTTCTTC
CDR3: CASSLSTVHEQFF

V: TRBV11-2
size: .
J: TRBJ1-2
D: .
DNA: TGTGCCAGCAGCAACTACTATGGCTACACCTTC
CDR3: CASSNYYGYTF

V: TRBV29-1
size: .
J: TRBJ2-1
D: .
DNA: TGCAGCGTTGACCCCGGGACTGGGGGCAACAATGAGCAGTTCTTC
CDR3: CSVDPGTGGNNEQFF

V: TRBV5-6
size: .
J: TRBJ2-7
D: .
DNA: TGTGCCAGCAGCTTGCTCAGGGAACACTACGAGCAGTACTTC
CDR3: CASSLLREHYEQYF

V: TRBV28
size: .
J: TRBJ1-1
D: TRBD1
DNA: TGTGCCAGCAGTCCCGGGACAGGGTTCACTGAAGCTTTCTTT
CDR3: CASSPGTGFTEAFF

V: TRBV4-2
size: .
J: TRBJ2-5
D: .
DNA: TGTGCCAGCAGCCAAGCCGGGGGAGAGACCCAGTACTTC
CDR3: CASSQAGGETQYF

V: TRBV7-9
size: .
J: TRBJ2-4
D: .
DNA: TGTGCCAGCAGCTTAGCCCCCCCCAGGGGTGGGATAGCCAAAAACATTCAGTACTTC
CDR3: CASSLAPPRGGIAKNIQYF

V: TRBV5-4
size: .
J: TRBJ2-5
D: .
DNA: TGTGCCAGCAGCTCTGGGCCGGAAGAGACCCAGTACTTC
CDR3: CASSSGPEETQYF

V: TRBV14
size: .
J: TRBJ2-5
D: TRBD1
DNA: TGTGCCAGCAGCCAATCCCGGGACAGCCAAGAGACCCAGTACTTC
CDR3: CASSQSRDSQETQYF

V: TRBV5-6
size: few
J: TRBJ1-5
D: .
DNA: TGTGCCAGCAGCTTGGGGAGCAATCAGCCCCAGCATTTT
CDR3: CASSLGSNQPQHF

V: TRBV5-6
size: .
J: TRBJ1-2
D: .
DNA: TGTGCCAGCAGCCTTGGTTCATACTTAGGGAACTATGGCTACACCTTC
CDR3: CASSLGSYLGNYGYTF

V: TRBV27
size: .
J: TRBJ2-7
D: .
DNA: TGTGCCAGCAGCCTGACTCGGGACCCAACCTACGAGCAGTACTTC
CDR3: CASSLTRDPTYEQYF

V: TRBV6-6
size: .
J: TRBJ2-7
D: .
DNA: TGTGCCAGCAGTTACCTGGGGGGCGTACAGGAGCAGTACTTC
CDR3: CASSYLGGVQEQYF

V: TRBV7-9
size: .
J: TRBJ2-1
D: .
DNA: TGTGCCAGCAGCTACCGCTCGGGACCTAAGGCCTACAATGAGCAGTTCTTC
CDR3: CASSYRSGPKAYNEQFF

V: TRBV7-9
size: .
J: TRBJ2-2
D: TRBD2
DNA: TGTGCCAGCAGCTTAGTAGGGACTAGCGGCAGCGGGGAGCTGTTTTTT
CDR3: CASSLVGTSGSGELFF

V: TRBV15
size: .
J: TRBJ2-7
D: TRBD2
DNA: TGTGCCACCAGCAGACCTTGGGAGGGCATCTACGAGCAGTACTTC
CDR3: CATSRPWEGIYEQYF

V: TRBV13
size: .
J: TRBJ1-2
D: .
DNA: TGTGCCAGCAGCCGCCTCACCCTCGAGGGCTACACCTTC
CDR3: CASSRLTLEGYTF

V: TRBV27
size: .
J: TRBJ2-1
D: .
DNA: TGTGCCAGCAAAACAGGGAGTGAGCAGTTCTTC
CDR3: CASKTGSEQFF

V: TRBV13
size: .
J: TRBJ1-1
D: .
DNA: TGTGCCAGCAGCACTAGCATAGACGAGGCTTTCTTT
CDR3: CASSTSIDEAFF

V: TRBV4-1
size: .
J: TRBJ1-1
D: .
DNA: TGCGCCAGCAGCCCAACCCGGACAGAGATAAACACTGAAGCTTTCTTT
CDR3: CASSPTRTEINTEAFF

V: TRBV11-2
size: .
J: TRBJ2-3
D: .
DNA: TGTGCCAGCAGCTTAGATCTTTTCACAGATACGCAGTATTTT
CDR3: CASSLDLFTDTQYF

V: TRBV4-1
size: few
J: TRBJ2-1
D: .
DNA: TGCGCCAGCAGCGGATGGGGCGAGCAGTTCTTC
CDR3: CASSGWGEQFF

V: TRBV11-2
size: .
J: TRBJ2-7
D: .
DNA: TGTGCCAGCAGCCCAGGTTTTGGTAGGGCCTACGAGCAGTACTTC
CDR3: CASSPGFGRAYEQYF

V: TRBV29-1
size: .
J: TRBJ1-2
D: .
DNA: TGCAGCTTTCAAGTGGAAGGGGTTGGCTACACCTTC
CDR3: CSFQVEGVGYTF

V: TRBV5-6
size: .
J: TRBJ2-1
D: TRBD1
DNA: TGTGCCAGCAGCTTGGTGGGACAGATAAGCTCCTACAATGAGCAGTTCTTC
CDR3: CASSLVGQISSYNEQFF

V: TRBV19
size: .
J: TRBJ2-7
D: TRBD2
DNA: TGTGCCAGTAGTATAGGCACGGGTTTGGGACTAGCGGAATCCTACGAGCAGTACTTC
CDR3: CASSIGTGLGLAESYEQYF

V: TRBV10-2
size: .
J: TRBJ2-7
D: TRBD2
DNA: TGCGCCAGCAGCGACTGGACCGGGACTAGCGGGACCCCTAATCCGGGGGAGCAGTACTTC
CDR3: CASSDWTGTSGTPNPGEQYF

V: TRBV21-1
size: .
J: TRBJ2-5
D: .
DNA: TGTGCCAGCAGCAAAGATGATGGGGTGTCGGAGACCCAGTACTTC
CDR3: CASSKDDGVSETQYF

V: TRBV27
size: .
J: TRBJ1-5
D: .
DNA: TGTGCCAGCAGTTTGTGGGGGGCGGGCAATCAGCCCCAGCATTTT
CDR3: CASSLWGAGNQPQHF

V: TRBV4-1
size: .
J: TRBJ2-7
D: .
DNA: TGCGCCAGCAGCCAATCCAGCAGAAACTACGAGCAGTACTTC
CDR3: CASSQSSRNYEQYF

V: TRBV27
size: .
J: TRBJ1-2
D: .
DNA: TGTGCCAGCAGCGACCGGGACCTAAACTATGGCTACACCTTC
CDR3: CASSDRDLNYGYTF